This TCR beta chain was captured in a study of OX40 agonist ivuxolimab in advanced cancers. The assay was immunoSEQ multiplex PCR, and TCRdb's table has in-frame clones only and misses some. The sample yields under 100,000 clones, 80% to 90% seen once. CDR3 length: 15 amino acids. From germline, CDR1 is MNHEY and CDR2 SMNVEV (reference sequence). V lost 5 bases, J lost 0 bases, and 11 bases lay in between. This sequence was found in an adult with an advanced solid tumor such as melanoma, head and neck, liver or kidney cancer. The sequenced sample was CD4+ or CD8+ T cells sorted from blood, obtained in a trial of the OX40 agonist ivuxolimab. The chain employs TRBV27 and TRBJ1-3; D not certain. CDR3 loop: CASSLTFSSGNTIYF. DNA of the CDR3: TGTGCCAGCAGTCTCACATTTAGCTCTGGAAACACCATATATTTT.